This TCR beta chain was observed in a study of tumor-infiltrating lymphocytes in localized non-small cell lung cancer. TCRdb keeps only in-frame clones here, not all; method: immunoSEQ multiplex PCR. The sample has thousands of clones, around 74% seen once. This clone was counted between two and nine times. V was cut by 0 bases and J by 4 bases, with 11 bases left in between. Germline V gives CDR1 SGHRS, CDR2 YFSETQ. The CDR3 covers 14 residues. This TCR was sampled from a human donor with non-small cell lung cancer. This chain joins TRBV5-1 and TRBJ2-7, with D unclear. Sequenced sample: lung tumor tissue. This CDR3 reads CASSLEGTFYEQYF. The CDR3 DNA is TGCGCCAGCAGCTTGGAGGGCACCTTTTACGAGCAGTACTTC.